This T cell receptor beta chain was captured in a study of blood T cell repertoires in COVID-19. The protocol was immunoSEQ multiplex PCR, while the TCRdb copy is restricted to in-frame clones and leaves out a portion. The sample records approximately 380,000 clones, 85% being singletons. Sequenced material: peripheral blood. The clonotype was recovered from a woman aged 18-35 years with acute or convalescent COVID-19.

DNA for the CDR3: TGTGCCAGCAGTCCTACCGGGACTAGCGGGGGGGCCATGGAGACCCAGTACTTC. Amino acids: CASSPTGTSGGAMETQYF. This rearrangement joins TRBV3-1 (or the pseudogene TRBV3-2) to TRBJ2-5, with 16 bases fitting TRBD2. V shed 6 bases, J shed 5 bases, and the junction held 12 bases outside the gene matches. CDR3 length: 18 amino acids. Germline loops: CDR1 LGHDT, CDR2 YNNKEL (reference sequence).